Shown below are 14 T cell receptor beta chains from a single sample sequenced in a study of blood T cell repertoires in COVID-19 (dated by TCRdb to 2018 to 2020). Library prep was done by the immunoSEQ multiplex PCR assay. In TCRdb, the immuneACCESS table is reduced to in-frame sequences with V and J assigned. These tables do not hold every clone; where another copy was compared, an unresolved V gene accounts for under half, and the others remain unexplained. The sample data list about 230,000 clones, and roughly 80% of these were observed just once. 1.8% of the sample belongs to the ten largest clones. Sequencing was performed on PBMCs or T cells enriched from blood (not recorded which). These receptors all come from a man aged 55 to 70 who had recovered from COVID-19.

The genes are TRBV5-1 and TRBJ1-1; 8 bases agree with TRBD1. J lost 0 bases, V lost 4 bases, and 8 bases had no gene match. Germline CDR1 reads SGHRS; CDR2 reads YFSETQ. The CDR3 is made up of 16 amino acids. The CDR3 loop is CASSTGQVQMNTEAFF. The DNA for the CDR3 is TGCGCCAGCAGCACGGGACAGGTCCAGATGAACACTGAAGCTTTCTTT. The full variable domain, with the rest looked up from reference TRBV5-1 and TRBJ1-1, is KAGVTQTPRYLIKTRGQQVTLSCSPISGHRSVSWYQQTPGQGLQFLFEYFSETQRNKGNFPGRFSGRQFSNSRSEMNVSTLELGDSALYLCASSTGQVQMNTEAFFGQGTRLTVV.

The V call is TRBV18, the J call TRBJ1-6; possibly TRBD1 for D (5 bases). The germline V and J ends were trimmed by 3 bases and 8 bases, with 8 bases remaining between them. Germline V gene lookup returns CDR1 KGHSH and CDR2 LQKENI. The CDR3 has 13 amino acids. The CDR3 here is CASSPPGDSPLHF. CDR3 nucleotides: TGTGCCAGCTCACCCCCGGGGGATTCACCCCTCCACTTT.

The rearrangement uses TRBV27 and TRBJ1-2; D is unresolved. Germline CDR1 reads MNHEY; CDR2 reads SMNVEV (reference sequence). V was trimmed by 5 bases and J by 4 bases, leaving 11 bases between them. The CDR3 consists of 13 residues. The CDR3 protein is CASSPSGSYGYTF. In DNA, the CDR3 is TGTGCCAGCAGTCCAAGTGGGAGCTATGGCTACACCTTC.

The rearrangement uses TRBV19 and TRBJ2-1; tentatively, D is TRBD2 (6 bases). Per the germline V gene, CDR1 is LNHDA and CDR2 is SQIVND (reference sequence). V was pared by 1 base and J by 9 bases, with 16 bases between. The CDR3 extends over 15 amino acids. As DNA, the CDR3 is TGTGCCAGTAGTATAGGTCAGGGTAGGCGGGGTGAGCAGTTCTTC. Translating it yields CASSIGQGRRGEQFF.

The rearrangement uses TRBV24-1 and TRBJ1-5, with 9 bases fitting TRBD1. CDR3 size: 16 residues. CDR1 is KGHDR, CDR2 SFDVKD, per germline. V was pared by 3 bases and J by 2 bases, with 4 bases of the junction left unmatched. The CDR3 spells CATSDPRTGGNQPQHF. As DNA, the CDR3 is TGTGCCACCAGTGATCCTAGGACAGGGGGCAATCAGCCCCAGCATTTT.

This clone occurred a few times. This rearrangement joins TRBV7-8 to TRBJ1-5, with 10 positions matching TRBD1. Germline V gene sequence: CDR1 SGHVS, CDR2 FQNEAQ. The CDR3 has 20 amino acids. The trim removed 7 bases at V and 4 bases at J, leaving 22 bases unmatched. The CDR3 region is CASICLGTGDAKPGNQPQHF. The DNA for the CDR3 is TGTGCCAGCATCTGTCTTGGGACAGGGGACGCCAAACCCGGGAATCAGCCCCAGCATTTT.

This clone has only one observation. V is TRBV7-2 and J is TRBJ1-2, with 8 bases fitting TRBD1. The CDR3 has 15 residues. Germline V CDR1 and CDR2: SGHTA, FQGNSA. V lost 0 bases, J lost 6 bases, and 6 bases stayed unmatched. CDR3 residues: CASSLAWTGMDGYTF. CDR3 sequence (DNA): TGTGCCAGCAGCTTAGCCTGGACAGGGATGGATGGCTACACCTTC.

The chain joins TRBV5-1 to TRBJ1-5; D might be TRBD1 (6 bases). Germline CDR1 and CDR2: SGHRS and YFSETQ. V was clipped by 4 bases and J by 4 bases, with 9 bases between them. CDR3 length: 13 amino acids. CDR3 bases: TGCGCCAGCAGCATGGACAGTAATCAGCCCCAGCATTTT. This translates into CASSMDSNQPQHF.

The CDR3 is CASSVSRDTHYGYTF. In DNA, the CDR3 is TGTGCCAGTAGTGTGTCCCGGGACACTCACTATGGCTACACCTTC. This chain connects TRBV19 to TRBJ1-2; D may be TRBD1 (6 bases). The ends were cut back, 5 bases at V and 3 bases at J, with 16 bases in the middle. Germline CDR1 is LNHDA and CDR2 is SQIVND (reference sequence). The CDR3 has 15 amino acids.

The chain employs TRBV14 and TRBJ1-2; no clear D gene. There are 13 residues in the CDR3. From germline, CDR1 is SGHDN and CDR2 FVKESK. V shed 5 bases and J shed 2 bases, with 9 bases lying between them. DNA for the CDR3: TGTGCCAGCAGCTCACGAGGGAACTATGGCTACACCTTC. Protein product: CASSSRGNYGYTF.

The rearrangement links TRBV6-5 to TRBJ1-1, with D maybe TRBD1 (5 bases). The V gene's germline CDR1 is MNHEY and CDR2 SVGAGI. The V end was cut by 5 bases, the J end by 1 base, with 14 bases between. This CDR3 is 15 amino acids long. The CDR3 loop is CASSPRGASNTEAFF. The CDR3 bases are TGTGCCAGCAGTCCCCGTGGGGCTTCGAACACTGAAGCTTTCTTT.

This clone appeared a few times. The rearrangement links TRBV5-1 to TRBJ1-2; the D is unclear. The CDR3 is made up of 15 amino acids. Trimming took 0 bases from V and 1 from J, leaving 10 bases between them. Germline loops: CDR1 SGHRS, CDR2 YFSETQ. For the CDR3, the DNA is TGCGCCAGCAGCTTGGGGGCAGGAATTAACTATGGCTACACCTTC. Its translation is CASSLGAGINYGYTF.

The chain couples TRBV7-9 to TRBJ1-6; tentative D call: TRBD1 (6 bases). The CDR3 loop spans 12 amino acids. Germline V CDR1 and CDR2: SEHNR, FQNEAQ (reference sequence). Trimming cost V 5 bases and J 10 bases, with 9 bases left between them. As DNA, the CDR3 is TGTGCCAGCAGCCGGGACATCTCACCCCTCCACTTT. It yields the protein CASSRDISPLHF.

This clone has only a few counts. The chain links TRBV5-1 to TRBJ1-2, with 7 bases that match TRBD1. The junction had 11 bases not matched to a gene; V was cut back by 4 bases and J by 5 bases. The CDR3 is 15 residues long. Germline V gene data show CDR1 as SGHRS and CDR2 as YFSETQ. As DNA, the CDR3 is TGCGCCAGCAGCGAGAGAGGAACAGGGGAGTATGGCTACACCTTC. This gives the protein CASSERGTGEYGYTF.